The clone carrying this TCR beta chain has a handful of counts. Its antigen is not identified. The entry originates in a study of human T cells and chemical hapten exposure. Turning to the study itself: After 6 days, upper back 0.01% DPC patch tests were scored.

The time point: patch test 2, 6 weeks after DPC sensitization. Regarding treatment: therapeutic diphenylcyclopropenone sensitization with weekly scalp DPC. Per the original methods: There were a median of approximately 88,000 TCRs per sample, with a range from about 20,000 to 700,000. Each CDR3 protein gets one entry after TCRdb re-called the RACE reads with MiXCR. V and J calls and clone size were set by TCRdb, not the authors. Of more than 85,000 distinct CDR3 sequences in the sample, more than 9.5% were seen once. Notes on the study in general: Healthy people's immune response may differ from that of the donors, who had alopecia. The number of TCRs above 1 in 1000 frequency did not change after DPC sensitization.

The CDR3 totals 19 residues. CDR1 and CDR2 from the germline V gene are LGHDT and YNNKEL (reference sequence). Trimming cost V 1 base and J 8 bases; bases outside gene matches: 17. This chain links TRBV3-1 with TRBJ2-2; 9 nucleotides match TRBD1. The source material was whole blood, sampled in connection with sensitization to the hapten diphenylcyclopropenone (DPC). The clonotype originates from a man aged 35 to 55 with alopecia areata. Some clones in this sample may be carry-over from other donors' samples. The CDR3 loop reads CASSQGSGTGTGTLGELFF. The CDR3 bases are TGTGCCAGCAGCCAAGGGTCTGGGACCGGGACAGGGACTTTGGGGGAGCTGTTTTTT.